This entry lists 21 T cell receptor beta chains sequenced from one sample in a study of shared clonotypes between healthy human individuals. Assay used: immunoSEQ multiplex PCR; TCRdb lists only in-frame clones, some missing. The repertoire holds a few hundred thousand clones, with around 86% as singletons. Sequenced input: memory CD8+ T cells sorted from blood. As to subset: CD45RO+ cells pooled with CCR7-negative TemRA cells. The receptors shown here come from a man between 18 and 35 years old in good health.

The chain is built from TRBV5-6 and TRBJ2-3; 7 bases map to TRBD1. The CDR3 has 16 residues. Germline values: CDR1 SGHDT, CDR2 YYEEEE. With 3 bases clipped from V and 2 bases from J, the junction kept 9 bases outside the gene matches. CDR3 nucleotide sequence: TGTGCCAGCAGCTCGACGGGGACAGACCCCACAGATACGCAGTATTTT. Amino acid sequence: CASSSTGTDPTDTQYF. The full variable domain, completed using reference TRBV5-6 and TRBJ2-3, is DAGVTQSPTHLIKTRGQQVTLRCSPKSGHDTVSWYQQALGQGPQFIFQYYEEEERQRGNFPDRFSGHQFPNYSSELNVNALLLGDSALYLCASSSTGTDPTDTQYFGPGTRLTVL.

This clone has more than one count but fewer than ten. The chain links TRBV10-1 to TRBJ1-1; no firm D call. The V end lost 0 bases, the J end lost 1 base, and 6 bases lay between the germline ends. CDR1 and CDR2 (germline): WNHNN, SYGVQD (reference sequence). This CDR3 has 14 amino acids. CDR3 loop: CASSESLQNTEAFF. The CDR3 nucleotides are TGCGCCAGCAGTGAGTCGTTACAGAACACTGAAGCTTTCTTT.

The chain has TRBV20-1 and TRBJ2-7; D gene ambiguous. This CDR3 has 10 residues. The germline V gene encodes CDR1 DFQATT and CDR2 SNEGSKA (reference sequence). The V and J ends lost 7 bases and 3 bases respectively, with 7 bases between them. DNA for the CDR3: TGCAGTGTCCTCAACTACGAGCAGTACTTC. Its translation is CSVLNYEQYF.

The chain is built from TRBV7-3 and TRBJ2-1; maybe TRBD2 (6 bases). From germline, CDR1 is SGHTA and CDR2 FQGTGA. Trimming left V 1 base short and J 4 bases short, with 14 bases between. CDR3 size: 16 residues. CDR3 DNA: TGTGCCAGCAGCTTAAACCGAGAGGGAGGTTACAATGAGCAGTTCTTC. It is translated as CASSLNREGGYNEQFF.

The V and J genes are TRBV4-3 and TRBJ1-3; no reliable D call. Germline V CDR1 and CDR2: LGHNA, YSLEER. This CDR3 comprises 16 residues. V lost 1 base and J lost 1, with 11 bases in between. CDR3 region: CASSQATGRSGNTIYF. The CDR3, as DNA: TGCGCCAGCAGCCAAGCAACGGGTCGTTCTGGAAACACCATATATTTT.

The chain is built from TRBV6-6 and TRBJ2-2; possible D gene TRBD2, 6 bases. CDR3 length equals 16 residues. Looked up from germline, CDR1 is MNHNY and CDR2 is SVGAGI (reference sequence). V lost 6 bases, J lost 4 bases, and 18 bases lay in between. The CDR3 sequence: CASSAGFGGPTGELFF. CDR3 coding DNA: TGTGCCAGCAGCGCAGGATTCGGGGGACCCACCGGGGAGCTGTTTTTT.

This rearrangement joins TRBV10-2 to TRBJ1-1; D gene ambiguous. This CDR3 is 13 amino acids long. Trimming took 3 bases from V and 3 from J, leaving 8 bases between them. Germline-derived CDR1 and CDR2 are WSHSY and SAAADI. CDR3 nucleotides: TGCGCCAGCAGTGAAGGGCCCGACACTGAAGCTTTCTTT. Its protein is CASSEGPDTEAFF.

The chain recombines TRBV10-2 with TRBJ1-2; D ambiguous. The V end was cut by 5 bases, the J end by 3 bases, with 10 bases between. The CDR3 spans 13 residues. From germline, CDR1 is WSHSY and CDR2 SAAADI. As DNA, the CDR3 is TGCGCCAGCAGTTCTGGGGTCCACTATGGCTACACCTTC. As protein: CASSSGVHYGYTF.

The chain joins TRBV9 to TRBJ2-7; 9 positions agree with TRBD1. The CDR3 has 14 residues. With V trimmed by 3 bases and J by 3 bases, 4 bases remained unmatched. Germline loops: CDR1 SGDLS, CDR2 YYNGEE. The DNA for the CDR3 is TGTGCCAGCAGCGCTGCGGGACAGGGCTACGAGCAGTACTTC. This translates into CASSAAGQGYEQYF. Full variable domain (rest looked up from reference TRBV9 and TRBJ2-7): DSGVTQTPKHLITATGQRVTLRCSPRSGDLSVYWYQQSLDQGLQFLIQYYNGEERAKGNILERFSAQQFPDLHSELNLSSLELGDSALYFCASSAAGQGYEQYFGPGTRLTVT.

The chain couples TRBV4-3 to TRBJ2-7, with D tentatively TRBD1 or TRBD2 (5 bases each). CDR1 is LGHNA and CDR2 is YSLEER in the germline V gene. The CDR3 consists of 15 residues. V was trimmed by 2 bases and J by 2 bases, leaving 13 bases between them. The CDR3 sequence is CASSQYETAAYEQYF. CDR3 coding DNA: TGCGCCAGCAGCCAATATGAGACAGCGGCCTACGAGCAGTACTTC.

This chain connects TRBV5-6 to TRBJ2-1; 8 positions match TRBD2. Germline-derived CDR1 and CDR2 are SGHDT and YYEEEE. After removal of 3 bases from V and 8 bases from J, the junction contained 7 bases not matched to a gene. This CDR3 has 14 residues. In DNA, the CDR3 is TGTGCCAGCAGCTCGCGACTAGCGTTGGATGAGCAGTTCTTC. It is translated as CASSSRLALDEQFF.

The CDR3 DNA is TGCGCCAGCAGCCAAGAACCGGGACTAAACACCGGGGAGCTGTTTTTT. This sequence encodes CASSQEPGLNTGELFF. The chain employs TRBV4-1 and TRBJ2-2; 7 positions match TRBD2. The CDR3 runs 16 residues. Per germline, CDR1 MGHRA and CDR2 YSYEKL. V was pared by 0 bases and J by 2 bases, with 3 bases of the junction left unmatched.

There are a few counts of this clone. The chain couples TRBV29-1 to TRBJ2-1; a weak D match, TRBD2 (5 bases). The germline V and J ends were trimmed by 5 bases and 2 bases, with 19 bases remaining between them. CDR3 length equals 16 residues. Germline-derived CDR1 and CDR2 are SQVTM and ANQGSEA. CDR3 nucleotides: TGCAGCGTTCAAGGCGGGCCTAGCCTTACCTACAATGAGCAGTTCTTC. Its protein is CSVQGGPSLTYNEQFF.

V gene TRBV11-2 combines with J gene TRBJ1-2, with D perhaps matching TRBD1 (5 bases). V dropped 5 bases and J dropped 3 bases, with 13 bases sitting between them. This CDR3 has 14 residues. Germline CDR1 is SGHAT and CDR2 is FQNNGV. The CDR3 loop reads CASSTAGTDYGYTF. CDR3 coding DNA: TGTGCCAGCAGCACCGCCGGGACCGACTATGGCTACACCTTC.

The chain carries TRBV5-1 and TRBJ2-3; D is ambiguous. This CDR3 contains 11 residues. Trimming took off 2 bases at V and 3 bases at J, with 1 base between the two ends. Germline V CDR1 and CDR2: SGHRS, YFSETQ. The CDR3 loop reads CASSFTDTQYF. CDR3 DNA sequence: TGCGCCAGCAGCTTTACAGATACGCAGTATTTT.

This clone was counted only a few times. This rearrangement joins TRBV6-1 to TRBJ2-5; the match to TRBD2 covers 7 bases. The CDR3 covers 15 residues. CDR1 and CDR2 (germline): MNHNS, SASEGT. J gave up 5 bases and V 3 bases, and 9 bases lay outside the gene matches. CDR3 in DNA: TGTGCCAGCAGTGACCTCAGCGGGGTACGGGAGACCCAGTACTTC. Protein product: CASSDLSGVRETQYF.

This rearrangement joins TRBV2 to TRBJ2-3; possibly TRBD1 or TRBD2 for D (5 bases each). The CDR3 contains 18 residues. Germline values: CDR1 SNHLY, CDR2 FYNNEI. The V end lost 4 bases, the J end lost 2 bases, and 22 bases lay between the germline ends. Here the CDR3 reads CASSVNPGTGKNTDTQYF. CDR3 DNA: TGTGCCAGCAGTGTCAACCCCGGGACGGGTAAGAACACAGATACGCAGTATTTT.

This chain links TRBV11-2 with TRBJ2-5; possibly TRBD1 or TRBD2 for D (6 bases each). V gave up 1 base and J gave up 0 bases, with 15 bases separating them. The CDR3 is made up of 17 amino acids. Germline CDR1 and CDR2: SGHAT and FQNNGV. The CDR3 DNA is TGTGCCAGCAGCTTAGTTCGGGGGCAGCAGTACCAAGAGACCCAGTACTTC. Its protein product is CASSLVRGQQYQETQYF.

The V call is TRBV9, the J call TRBJ2-1; no clear D. In germline, CDR1 is SGDLS, CDR2 YYNGEE. This CDR3 is 16 amino acids long. Trimming cost V 0 bases and J 0 bases, with 10 bases left between them. The CDR3 DNA sequence: TGTGCCAGCAGCGTAGGAAGTGCAGGCTCCTACAATGAGCAGTTCTTC. Translation: CASSVGSAGSYNEQFF. The full variable domain, in which reference TRBV9 and TRBJ2-1 provide the parts outside the CDR3, is DSGVTQTPKHLITATGQRVTLRCSPRSGDLSVYWYQQSLDQGLQFLIQYYNGEERAKGNILERFSAQQFPDLHSELNLSSLELGDSALYFCASSVGSAGSYNEQFFGPGTRLTVL.

V usage is TRBV7-9 and J usage is TRBJ1-3; D uncertain. Trimming cost V 5 bases and J 8 bases, with 16 bases left between them. The CDR3 loop spans 14 amino acids. Germline CDR1 is SEHNR and CDR2 is FQNEAQ (reference sequence). CDR3 nucleotide sequence: TGTGCCAGCAGCCCCGTGAGTTTTGGGGACACCATATATTTT. Encoded protein: CASSPVSFGDTIYF.

The rearrangement uses TRBV4-1 and TRBJ2-4; a possible D gene is TRBD1 (5 bases). Germline values: CDR1 MGHRA, CDR2 YSYEKL. Trimming removed 3 bases at V and 5 bases at J, with 14 bases between. CDR3 length: 15 amino acids. The CDR3 reads CASSHLWGRENIQYF. CDR3 nucleotide sequence: TGCGCCAGCAGCCATTTATGGGGCAGGGAAAACATTCAGTACTTC.